This T cell receptor (beta chain) was captured in a study of vaccination and CD4 T cells after COVID-19. Study overall: The cells were exposed to overlapping spike peptides originating from SARS-CoV-2, HCoV-NL63, HCoV-OC43 and HCoV-229E for stimulation.

V was cut by 6 bases and J by 1 base, with 8 bases left in between. The CDR3 runs 13 residues. Germline CDR1 MNHEY, CDR2 SVGEGT. About this clonotype itself: Its antigen is not known.

Cultured CD4+ T cells had their DNA profiled by the Oncomine TCR Beta short-read assay. Investigators isolated genomic DNA from cultured CD4+ T cells. Each CDR3 protein gets one entry after TCRdb re-called the PCR reads with MiXCR. The table records some 14,000 distinct CDR3 sequences, under 25% of them present only once. Stated treatment: approximately 9-day PBMC culture with coronavirus spike peptide pools or control peptides (ViraFEST assay). Before TCRs were sequenced, ViraFEST expanded antigen-specific T cells with peptide pools. The authors cultured about 2 million PBMCs per well with 8 to 10 IU/ml IL-2 and 8.5 to 10 ug/ml peptide pools.

This chain links TRBV6-2 or TRBV6-3 with TRBJ2-3; maybe TRBD2 (5 bases). Material: cultured CD4+ T cells from blood. This clonotype was sampled from a human donor with COVID-19. The CDR3 nucleotides are TGTGCCAGCAGAAAAGCGGGCACAGATACGCAGTATTTT. This gives the protein CASRKAGTDTQYF.